The 13 T cell receptor beta chains below were found in one sample sequenced in a study of blood T cell repertoires in COVID-19. Assay used: immunoSEQ multiplex PCR; TCRdb lists only in-frame clones, some missing. The sample holds around 130,000 clones, about 88% seen once. Source material: peripheral blood. Every receptor here comes from a man over 45 with active COVID-19.

This chain joins TRBV29-1 and TRBJ1-2; D gene ambiguous. The CDR3 totals 12 residues. Deletions cut 1 base from V and 4 bases from J, with 7 bases between. CDR1 and CDR2 (germline): SQVTM, ANQGSEA. This chain's CDR3 is CSVEGQIYGYTF. Written as DNA, the CDR3 is TGCAGCGTTGAAGGCCAGATCTATGGCTACACCTTC.

The chain combines TRBV3-1 (or the pseudogene TRBV3-2) with TRBJ1-4; tentative D call: TRBD1 (5 bases). V lost 4 bases to trimming and J lost 7 bases, with 13 bases between them. The CDR3 sequence is 14 residues long. Germline V lookup: CDR1 LGHDT, CDR2 YNNKEL (reference sequence). CDR3 nucleotide sequence: TGTGCCAGCAGCCCGGGGTCCGGGGGTGAAAAACTGTTTTTT. The encoded protein is CASSPGSGGEKLFF.

The rearrangement uses TRBV15 and TRBJ2-3; TRBD2 is a possible D gene (5 bases). The germline CDR1 and CDR2 sequences are LNHNV and YYDKDF (reference sequence). V was cut by 6 bases and J by 6 bases, with 16 bases left in between. This CDR3 is 14 amino acids long. The DNA of the CDR3 is TGTGCCACCAGTCTAGCAAGCGCCATGGATACGCAGTATTTT. Amino acid sequence: CATSLASAMDTQYF.

This clone was seen a single time. The V and J genes are TRBV7-2 and TRBJ1-1; no clear D. This CDR3 is built from 12 residues. Germline loops: CDR1 SGHTA, CDR2 FQGNSA. V lost 5 bases and J lost 5, with 9 bases in between. Here the CDR3 reads CASSLRWTEAFF. The CDR3 DNA sequence: TGTGCCAGCAGCCTGCGGTGGACTGAAGCTTTCTTT.

The chain carries TRBV6-5 and TRBJ2-1; 10 nucleotides line up with TRBD2. With 11 bases clipped from V and 7 bases from J, the junction kept 14 bases outside the gene matches. The CDR3 is 15 amino acids. Per the germline V gene, CDR1 is MNHEY and CDR2 is SVGAGI. CDR3 DNA: TGTGCCGGGGGATACGAAGCGGGAGGGCCGAATGAGCAGTTCTTC. This sequence encodes CAGGYEAGGPNEQFF.

This chain joins TRBV6-5 and TRBJ2-7, with 8 bases that match TRBD1. Germline lookup yields CDR1 MNHEY and CDR2 SVGAGI. Germline trimming cut 7 bases from V and 4 bases from J; bases unmatched to any gene: 6. The CDR3 length is 13 residues. The CDR3 nucleotides are TGTGCCAGCACCCAGCAGGGGGCTTACGAGCAGTACGTC. The encoded protein is CASTQQGAYEQYV.

The chain combines TRBV30 with TRBJ2-2; tentative D call: TRBD2 (5 bases). The length of the CDR3 is 14 residues. CDR1 GTSNPN and CDR2 SVGIG come from the germline V gene (reference sequence). The germline V and J ends were trimmed by 5 bases and 6 bases, with 16 bases remaining between them. In DNA, the CDR3 is TGTGCCTGGGGGGAGACTTCTTCCGCCGGGGAGCTGTTTTTT. Encoded protein: CAWGETSSAGELFF.

The genes are TRBV19 and TRBJ2-3; TRBD2 matches 8 bases. V shed 6 bases, J shed 3 bases, and the junction held 11 bases outside the gene matches. The CDR3 is made up of 16 amino acids. From germline, CDR1 is LNHDA and CDR2 SQIVND (reference sequence). CDR3: CASSPALGGRTDTQYF. CDR3 coding DNA: TGTGCCAGTAGCCCGGCCCTAGGCGGGAGGACAGATACGCAGTATTTT.

This clone has a single count. This chain joins TRBV11-3 and TRBJ2-1; 13 nucleotides line up with TRBD2. The CDR3 length is 18 residues. CDR1 is SGHNT, CDR2 YENEEA, per germline. V was clipped by 2 bases and J by 1 base; unmatched bases: 5. The CDR3 DNA sequence: TGTGCCAGCAGCTTAAGGACTAGCGGGGGTTCGTCCTACAATGAGCAGTTCTTC. Translation gives CASSLRTSGGSSYNEQFF. Full variable domain (outside the CDR3, taken from reference TRBV11-3 and TRBJ2-1): EAGVVQSPRYKIIEKKQPVAFWCNPISGHNTLYWYLQNLGQGPELLIRYENEEAVDDSQLPKDRFSAERLKGVDSTLKIQPAELGDSAVYLCASSLRTSGGSSYNEQFFGPGTRLTVL.

This CDR3 is CASSRVFSAGGNEQFF. For the CDR3, the DNA is TGTGCCAGCAGCCGTGTTTTTTCTGCGGGTGGTAATGAGCAGTTCTTC. The chain links TRBV7-2 to TRBJ2-1; D is possibly TRBD2 (5 bases). This CDR3 spans 16 amino acids. In germline, CDR1 is SGHTA, CDR2 FQGNSA. Trimming removed 5 bases at V and 7 bases at J, with 21 bases between.

The chain's CDR3 is CASSLAGAGANVLTF. The CDR3 coding sequence is TGTGCCAGCAGCTTGGCCGGGGCTGGGGCCAACGTCCTGACTTTC. The chain carries TRBV5-4 and TRBJ2-6; TRBD2 is a possible D gene (5 bases). V gave up 0 bases and J gave up 2 bases, with 6 bases separating them. This CDR3 is 15 amino acids long. The germline V gene has CDR1 SGHNT and CDR2 YYREEE (reference sequence).

The chain has TRBV5-1 and TRBJ1-1; D not certain. Germline V lookup: CDR1 SGHRS, CDR2 YFSETQ. The CDR3 runs 14 residues. Trimming took off 4 bases at V and 1 base at J, with 11 bases between the two ends. CDR3 DNA: TGCGCCAGCAGCCTCCGGGTGGCGAACACTGAAGCTTTCTTT. Translation gives CASSLRVANTEAFF.

The chain couples TRBV10-3 to TRBJ1-1; D possibly corresponds to TRBD1 (5 bases). The CDR3 is 13 residues long. The V gene lost 10 bases and the J gene lost 0 bases, with 12 bases spanning the gap. Germline loops: CDR1 ENHRY, CDR2 SYGVKD. The CDR3 DNA reads as TGTGCCACAGGGCAGGGATTGAACACTGAAGCTTTCTTT. It encodes CATGQGLNTEAFF.